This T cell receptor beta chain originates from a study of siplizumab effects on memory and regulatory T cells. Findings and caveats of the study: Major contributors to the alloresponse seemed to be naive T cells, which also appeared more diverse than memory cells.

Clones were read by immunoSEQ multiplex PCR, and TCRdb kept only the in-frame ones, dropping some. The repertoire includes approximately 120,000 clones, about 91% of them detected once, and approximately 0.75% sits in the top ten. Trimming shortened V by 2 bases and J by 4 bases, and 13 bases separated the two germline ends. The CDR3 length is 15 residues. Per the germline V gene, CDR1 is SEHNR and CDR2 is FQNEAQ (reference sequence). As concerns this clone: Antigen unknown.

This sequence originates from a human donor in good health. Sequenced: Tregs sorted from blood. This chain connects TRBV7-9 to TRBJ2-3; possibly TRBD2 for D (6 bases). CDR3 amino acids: CASSLRLWEADTQYF. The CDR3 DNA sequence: TGTGCCAGCAGCTTACGACTGTGGGAGGCAGATACGCAGTATTTT. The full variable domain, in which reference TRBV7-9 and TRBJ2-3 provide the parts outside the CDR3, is DTGVSQNPRHKITKRGQNVTFRCDPISEHNRLYWYRQTLGQGPEFLTYFQNEAQLEKSRLLSDRFSAERPKGSFSTLEIQRTEQGDSAMYLCASSLRLWEADTQYFGPGTRLTVL.